This T cell receptor (beta chain) was identified in a study of T cells in localized non-small cell lung cancer. Study-level points and caveats: In adjacent lung, a median around 52 of the top 100 tumor clones were found. A single tumor region was sequenced, leaving heterogeneity possible. Adjacent uninvolved lung tissue had the highest T cell clonality, exceeding tumor.

In its sample, this clone was seen once. No antigen is known for it. The germline V gene has CDR1 SQVTM and CDR2 ANQGSEA. This CDR3 contains 14 residues. J lost 5 bases, V lost 5 bases, and 11 bases had no gene match. The data were produced by immunoSEQ multiplex PCR, yet TCRdb's version contains in-frame clones alone and is incomplete. The repertoire holds roughly 72,000 clones, with around 85% as singletons. The chain combines TRBV29-1 with TRBJ2-5; 7 bases line up with TRBD1. The clonotype comes from a male donor older than 55 with stage III squamous cell lung carcinoma. Sequences were derived from peripheral blood, sampled before any cancer treatment. The chain's CDR3 is CSVNPTGVGETQYF. CDR3 nucleotides: TGCAGCGTTAACCCAACAGGGGTAGGGGAGACCCAGTACTTC.